Included here is one TCR beta chain sequence, with context. The data belong to a study of cytomegalovirus exposure and HLA in healthy donors. PCR primers comprised 60 Vbeta and 13 Jbeta primers. This table comes from immunoSEQ multiplex PCR, and its TCRdb copy is limited to in-frame clones, with some not included. The sample carries approximately 120,000 clones, roughly 80% recorded once. Germline V gene sequence: CDR1 LNHNV, CDR2 YYDKDF (reference sequence). This CDR3 spans 14 amino acids. Trimming took 6 bases from V and 2 from J, leaving 12 bases between them. The source is a female donor in good health and CMV-seronegative. This rearrangement joins TRBV15 to TRBJ2-3, with a possible D match to TRBD2 (5 bases). Sequences were obtained from PBMCs. CDR3 nucleotides: TGTGCCACCAGGGGTCGGGGAGACACAGATACGCAGTATTTT. Its protein product is CATRGRGDTDTQYF.